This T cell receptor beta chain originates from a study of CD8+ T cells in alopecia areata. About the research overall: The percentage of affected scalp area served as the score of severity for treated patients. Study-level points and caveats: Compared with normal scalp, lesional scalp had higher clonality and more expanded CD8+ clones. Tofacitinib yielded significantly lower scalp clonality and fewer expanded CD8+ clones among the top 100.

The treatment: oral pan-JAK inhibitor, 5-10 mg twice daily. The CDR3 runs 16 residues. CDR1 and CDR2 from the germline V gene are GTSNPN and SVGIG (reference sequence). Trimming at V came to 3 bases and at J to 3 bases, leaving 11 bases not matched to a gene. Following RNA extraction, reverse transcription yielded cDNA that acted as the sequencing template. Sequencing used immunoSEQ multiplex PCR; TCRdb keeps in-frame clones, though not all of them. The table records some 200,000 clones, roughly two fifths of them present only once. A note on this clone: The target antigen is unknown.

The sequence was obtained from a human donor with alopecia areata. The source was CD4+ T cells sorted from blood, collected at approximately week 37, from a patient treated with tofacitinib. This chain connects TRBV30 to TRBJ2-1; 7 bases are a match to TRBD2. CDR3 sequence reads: CAWRYPLTSSYNEQFF. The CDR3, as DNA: TGTGCCTGGAGATACCCGTTGACTAGCAGCTACAATGAGCAGTTCTTC.